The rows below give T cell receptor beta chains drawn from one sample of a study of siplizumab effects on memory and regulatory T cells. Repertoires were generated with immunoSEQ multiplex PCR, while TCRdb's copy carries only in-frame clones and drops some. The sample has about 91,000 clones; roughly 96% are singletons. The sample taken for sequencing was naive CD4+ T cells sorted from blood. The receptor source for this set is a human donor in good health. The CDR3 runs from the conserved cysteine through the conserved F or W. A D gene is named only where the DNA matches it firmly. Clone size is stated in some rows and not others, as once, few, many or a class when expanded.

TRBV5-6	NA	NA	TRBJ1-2	TGTGCCAGCTCAAACTCAGGGGCCGCCTATGGCTACACCTTC	CASSNSGAAYGYTF
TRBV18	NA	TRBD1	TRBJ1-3	TGTGCCAGCTCTTATACAGGGGCTGGAAACACCATATATTTT	CASSYTGAGNTIYF
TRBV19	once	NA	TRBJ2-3	TGTGCCAGTAGTAGAGTAGGGGACAGCACAGATACGCAGTATTTT	CASSRVGDSTDTQYF
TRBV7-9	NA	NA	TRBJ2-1	TGTGCCAGCAGCCCAGGGAATGAGCAGTTCTTC	CASSPGNEQFF
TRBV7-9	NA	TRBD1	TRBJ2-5	TGTGCCAGCAGCTTAGCGCGCCCTGACAGGGTTGAAGAGACCCAGTACTTC	CASSLARPDRVEETQYF
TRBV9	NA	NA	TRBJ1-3	TGTGCCAGCAGCGTAGGCGCAGGGGCTGAAAACTCTGGAAACACCATATATTTT	CASSVGAGAENSGNTIYF
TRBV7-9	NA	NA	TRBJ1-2	TGTGCCAGCAGCTTAGAGGTCCCTGGCTACACCTTC	CASSLEVPGYTF
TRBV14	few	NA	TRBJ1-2	TGTGCCAGCAGCCAAGTACCAGGAGGCTACACCTTC	CASSQVPGGYTF
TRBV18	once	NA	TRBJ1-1	TGTGCCAGCTCAAGCGACACTGAAGCTTTCTTT	CASSSDTEAFF
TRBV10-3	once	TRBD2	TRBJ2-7	TGTGCCATCAGTGAGTCGACGTCTAGCGGTACCTACGAGCAGTACTTC	CAISESTSSGTYEQYF
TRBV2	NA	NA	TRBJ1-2	TGTGCTCGGGGGGGGGTAGGCTATGGCTACACCTTC	CARGGVGYGYTF
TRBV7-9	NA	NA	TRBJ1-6	TGTGCCAGCAGCTCACAGGGAGGGCTAGTTAATTCACCCCTCCACTTT	CASSSQGGLVNSPLHF
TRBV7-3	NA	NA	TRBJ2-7	TGTGCCAGCAGCTTGTTGGGCCCGTCGAACGAGCAGTACTTC	CASSLLGPSNEQYF
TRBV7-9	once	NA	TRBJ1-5	TGTGCCAGCAGCTCGTTTCAGGGAAACAATCAGCCCCAGCATTTT	CASSSFQGNNQPQHF
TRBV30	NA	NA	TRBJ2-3	TGTGCCTGGACACCCCCGGGACTCCAACTCACAGATACGCAGTATTTT	CAWTPPGLQLTDTQYF
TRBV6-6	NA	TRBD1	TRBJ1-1	TGTGCCAGCAAGGACAGGGCTAACACTGAAGCTTTCTTT	CASKDRANTEAFF
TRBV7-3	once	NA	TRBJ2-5	TGTGCCAGCAGCTTTCGAAACCAAGAGACCCAGTACTTC	CASSFRNQETQYF
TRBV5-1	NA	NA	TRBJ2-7	TGCGCCAGCAGCTTGCCGTACACCACCTACGAGCAGTACTTC	CASSLPYTTYEQYF
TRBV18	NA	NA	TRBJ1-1	TGTGCCAGCTCACTCAATATGGGGGATATGAACACTGAAGCTTTCTTT	CASSLNMGDMNTEAFF
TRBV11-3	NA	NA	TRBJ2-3	TGTGCCAGCAGCAAGGGACATATGACAGATACGCAGTATTTT	CASSKGHMTDTQYF
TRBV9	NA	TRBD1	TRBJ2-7	TGTGCCAGCAGCGTAGGTCAGGGGGCTTCCTACGAGCAGTACTTC	CASSVGQGASYEQYF
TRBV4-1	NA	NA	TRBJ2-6	TGCGCCAGCAGTCGGGGCTCTGGGGCCAACGTCCTGACTTTC	CASSRGSGANVLTF
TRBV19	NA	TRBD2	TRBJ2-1	TGTGCCACCGCTGTTGGACTAGCGATTAACAATGAGCAGTTCTTC	CATAVGLAINNEQFF
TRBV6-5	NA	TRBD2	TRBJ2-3	TGTGCCAGCAGTTACGGGACTAGCACCGCAGATACGCAGTATTTT	CASSYGTSTADTQYF
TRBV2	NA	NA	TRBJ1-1	TGTGCCAGCAGTGACTACACTGAAGCTTTCTTT	CASSDYTEAFF
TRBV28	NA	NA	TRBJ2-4	TGTGCCAGCAGTTTGCGGGGGCTTGGCATTCAGTACTTC	CASSLRGLGIQYF
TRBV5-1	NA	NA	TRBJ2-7	TGCGCCAGCAGCTTACAGGGTGGCGAGCAGTACTTC	CASSLQGGEQYF
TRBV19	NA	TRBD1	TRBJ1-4	TGTGCCAGTAGTATGGTTTGGGGACAGGCAGGTGAAAAACTGTTTTTT	CASSMVWGQAGEKLFF
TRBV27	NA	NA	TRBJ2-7	TGTGCCAGCAGTCCGATACTGGGATTCTCCTACGAGCAGTACTTC	CASSPILGFSYEQYF
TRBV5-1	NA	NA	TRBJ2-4	TGCGCCAGCAGCTTGGGCTCCTCGAATGGGAACATTCAGTACTTC	CASSLGSSNGNIQYF
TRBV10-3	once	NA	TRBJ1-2	TGTGCCATCAGTGCCGTCAGTAACTATGGCTACACCTTC	CAISAVSNYGYTF
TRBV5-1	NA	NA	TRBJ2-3	TGCGCCAGCAGCTTGGAGCCGGTTAGCACAGATACGCAGTATTTT	CASSLEPVSTDTQYF
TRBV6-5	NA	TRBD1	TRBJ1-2	TGTGCCAGCAGCCTCCGGACAGGGTCGAATGGCTACACCTTC	CASSLRTGSNGYTF
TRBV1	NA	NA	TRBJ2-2	TGCACCAGCAGCCAAGATCGAACTAGCGGGGGAATAAACACCGGGGAGCTGTTTTTT	CTSSQDRTSGGINTGELFF
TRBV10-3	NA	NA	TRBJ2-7	TGTGCCACCGGGAACAGCTCCTACGAGCAGTACTTC	CATGNSSYEQYF
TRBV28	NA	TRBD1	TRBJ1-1	TGTGCCAGCACCAGACAGGGGGCGAAGGTGTTGGCTTTCTTT	CASTRQGAKVLAFF
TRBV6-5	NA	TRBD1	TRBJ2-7	TGTGCCAGCAGAGTCGGACAGGGATCCTACGAGCAGTACTTC	CASRVGQGSYEQYF
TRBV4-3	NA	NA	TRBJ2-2	TGCGCCAGCAGAAATGATCGAATTGTCCCCGGGGAGCTGTTTTTT	CASRNDRIVPGELFF
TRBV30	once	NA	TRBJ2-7	TGTGCCTGGAGTGGTGACAGGAGGTACGAGCAGTACTTC	CAWSGDRRYEQYF
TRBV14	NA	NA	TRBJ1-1	TGTGCCAGCAGCCAGGGCCGGGGCGGGTGGTTCCCTGAAGCTTTCTTT	CASSQGRGGWFPEAFF
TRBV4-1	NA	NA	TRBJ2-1	TGCGCCAGCAGCCAAGTATCCCACCAGGTGAATGAGCAGTTCTTC	CASSQVSHQVNEQFF
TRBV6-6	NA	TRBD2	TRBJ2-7	TGTGCCAGCAGTGATAGCGGGGGAATCTACGAGCAGTACTTC	CASSDSGGIYEQYF
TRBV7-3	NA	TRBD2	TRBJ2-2	TGTGCCAGCAGCTTAATAGGCGGGGGGCCTTCGAACACCGGGGAGCTGTTTTTT	CASSLIGGGPSNTGELFF
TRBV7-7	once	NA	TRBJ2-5	TGTGCCAGCAGCTTAGAAATAGGGGGTTGGGAGACCCAGTACTTC	CASSLEIGGWETQYF
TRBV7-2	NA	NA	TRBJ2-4	TGTGCCAGCAGCTTACGAGAAGGGAGTAGCATTCAGTACTTC	CASSLREGSSIQYF
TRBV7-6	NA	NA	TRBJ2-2	TGTGCCAGCAGCCCTGCGGGGGCGGGCGAGAACACCGGGGAGCTGTTTTTT	CASSPAGAGENTGELFF